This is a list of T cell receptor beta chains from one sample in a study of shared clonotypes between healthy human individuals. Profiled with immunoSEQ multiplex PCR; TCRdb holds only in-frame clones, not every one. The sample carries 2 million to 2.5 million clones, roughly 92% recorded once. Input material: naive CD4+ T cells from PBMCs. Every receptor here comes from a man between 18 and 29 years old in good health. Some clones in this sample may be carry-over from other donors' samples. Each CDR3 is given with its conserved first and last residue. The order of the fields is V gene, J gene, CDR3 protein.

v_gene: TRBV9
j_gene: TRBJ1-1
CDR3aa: CASSASGTGITEAFF

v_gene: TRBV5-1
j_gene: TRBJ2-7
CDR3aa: CASSFRSVASPSYEQYF

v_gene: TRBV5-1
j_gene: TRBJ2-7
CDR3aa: CASREFQSSYEQYF

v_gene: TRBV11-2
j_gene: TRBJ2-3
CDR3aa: CASSLDGGGADTQYF

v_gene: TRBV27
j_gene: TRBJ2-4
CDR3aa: CASSLVGLAGEAKNIQYF

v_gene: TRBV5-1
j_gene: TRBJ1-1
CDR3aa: CASSLGGAGDTEAFF

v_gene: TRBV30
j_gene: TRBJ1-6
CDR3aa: CAWGRDAKVNSPLHF

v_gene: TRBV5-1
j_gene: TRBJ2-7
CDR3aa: CASSSGTGENYEQYF

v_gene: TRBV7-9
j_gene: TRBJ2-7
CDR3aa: CASSAGGPYEQYF

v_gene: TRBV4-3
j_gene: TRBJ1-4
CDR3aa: CASSLRVIPTNEKLFF

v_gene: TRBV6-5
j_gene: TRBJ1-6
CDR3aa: CASRKQGIYSPLHF

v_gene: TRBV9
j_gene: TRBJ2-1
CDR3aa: CASSVWRNNNEQFF

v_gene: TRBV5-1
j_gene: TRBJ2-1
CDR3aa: CASSLFSSGVYNEQFF

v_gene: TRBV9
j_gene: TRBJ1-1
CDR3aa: CASSLHPGQNTEAFF

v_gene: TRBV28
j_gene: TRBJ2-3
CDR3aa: CASSTTHRGDTQYF

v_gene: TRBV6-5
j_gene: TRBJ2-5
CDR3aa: CASSYQREGRETQYF

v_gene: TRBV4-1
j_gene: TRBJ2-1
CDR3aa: CASSQQGEGAYNEQFF

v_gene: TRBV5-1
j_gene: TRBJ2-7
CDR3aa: CASSGTSASYEQYF

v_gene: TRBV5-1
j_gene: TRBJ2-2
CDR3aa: CASSFGQGNAGELFF

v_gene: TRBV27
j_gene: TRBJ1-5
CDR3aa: CASSLGGPNNQPQHF

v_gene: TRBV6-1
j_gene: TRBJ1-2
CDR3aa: CASSEQLQYNYGYTF

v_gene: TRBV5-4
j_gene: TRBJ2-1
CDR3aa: CASRLAQGSYNEQFF

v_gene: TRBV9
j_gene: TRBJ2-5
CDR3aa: CASSVDPERETQYF

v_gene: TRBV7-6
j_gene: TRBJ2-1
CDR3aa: CASSLAGPFTYNEQFF

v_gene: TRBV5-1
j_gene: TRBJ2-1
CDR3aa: CASSFGLAVYNEQFF

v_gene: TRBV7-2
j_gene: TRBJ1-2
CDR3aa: CASSLEGQGNYGYTF

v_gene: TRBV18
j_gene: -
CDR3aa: CASSRYRDGPYEQYF

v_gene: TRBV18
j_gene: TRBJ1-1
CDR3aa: CASSPRAGRETEAFF

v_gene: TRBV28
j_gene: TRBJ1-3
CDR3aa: CASSLSGGRPNTIYF

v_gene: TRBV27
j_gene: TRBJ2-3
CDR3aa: CASQRDRGTDTQYF

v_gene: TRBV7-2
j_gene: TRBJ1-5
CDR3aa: CASSRQGRNQPQHF

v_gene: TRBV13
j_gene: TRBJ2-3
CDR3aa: CASSWLRGLAGTSTDTQYF

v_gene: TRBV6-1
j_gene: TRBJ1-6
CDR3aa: CASSEGPRRLAPLHF

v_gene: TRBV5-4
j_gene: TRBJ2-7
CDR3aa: CASSYRVGSSYEQYF

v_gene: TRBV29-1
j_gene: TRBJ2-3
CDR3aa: CSVKGALGTDTQYF

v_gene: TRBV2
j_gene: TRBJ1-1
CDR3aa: CASSFRDMNTEAFF

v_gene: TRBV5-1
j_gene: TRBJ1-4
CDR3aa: CASSLEAGVNEKLFF

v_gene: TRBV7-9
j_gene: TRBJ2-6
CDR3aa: CASSPRAYSGANVLTF

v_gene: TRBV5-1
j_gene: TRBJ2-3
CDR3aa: CASSLDEPPSTDTQYF

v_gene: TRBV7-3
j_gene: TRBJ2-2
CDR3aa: CASSFRGRVNTGELFF

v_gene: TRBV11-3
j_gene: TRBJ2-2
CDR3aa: CASSLRPGELFF

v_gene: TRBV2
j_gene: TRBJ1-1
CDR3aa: CATFRQSPNTEAFF

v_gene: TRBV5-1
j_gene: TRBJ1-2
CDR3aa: CASSPSGGTLVYGYTF